This T cell receptor (beta chain) was sequenced during a study of T cell responses to AZD1222 COVID-19 vaccine. Study results and limitations: The study sampled repertoires only after the peak T cell response. Nearly half of unique spike-specific TCRs reportedly avoided B.1.351 and B.1.1.7 mutated regions. Two AZD1222 administrations were followed by greater Spike-specific TCR breadth and depth. Donors were largely white British and mainly female; clonal diversity was possibly underestimated.

V lost 2 bases and J lost 10, with 11 bases in between. The CDR3 totals 12 residues. Repertoires were generated with immunoSEQ multiplex PCR, while TCRdb's copy carries only in-frame clones and drops some. Found here are about 110,000 clones, less than 90% of them singletons; the top ten hold over 1.5%. Remarks on this clone: Its matching antigen is unknown.

The source was peripheral blood, collected on day 0 of AZD1222 vaccination. V usage is TRBV12-3 or TRBV12-4 and J usage is TRBJ1-1; tentative D call: TRBD1 (5 bases). This TCR was recovered from an adult in good health. The CDR3 DNA follows: TGTGCCAGCAGTTTACAGGGTTTGGGAGCTTTCTTT. Amino acid sequence: CASSLQGLGAFF.